Reported below is one T cell receptor beta chain. Its specificity is not known. This sample stems from a study of blood T cells in healthy people across ages. Next came a second PCR, run for about 7 to 12 cycles, which used a sample-barcoded 5' primer along with a J-beta primer mix. Each CDR3 protein gets one entry after TCRdb re-called the 5' RACE reads with MiXCR. The table shows 750,000 to 950,000 distinct CDR3 sequences, with 25% to 30% occurring only once. The J segment lost 4 bases and the V segment lost 6 bases, leaving 3 bases of the junction unmatched. The CDR3 has 13 residues. Study-wide results and limits: In long-lived donors, naive CD4+ cell counts and diversity exceeded those of aged donors.

Another study also made use of these data, one on T cells of mothers and their children. From that report: Second-PCR primer M1S introduced sample barcodes and 2-4 random nucleotides. Thymic selection molds TCR recombination products alike in related and unrelated pairs.

Sequences were obtained from blood. The chain employs TRBV12-3 or TRBV12-4 and TRBJ1-5; 7 bases agree with TRBD1. The sequence was obtained from a boy aged 5-17 years in good health. CDR3 in amino acids: CASRGTANQPQHF. The CDR3 bases are TGTGCCAGCAGAGGGACAGCTAATCAGCCCCAGCATTTT.